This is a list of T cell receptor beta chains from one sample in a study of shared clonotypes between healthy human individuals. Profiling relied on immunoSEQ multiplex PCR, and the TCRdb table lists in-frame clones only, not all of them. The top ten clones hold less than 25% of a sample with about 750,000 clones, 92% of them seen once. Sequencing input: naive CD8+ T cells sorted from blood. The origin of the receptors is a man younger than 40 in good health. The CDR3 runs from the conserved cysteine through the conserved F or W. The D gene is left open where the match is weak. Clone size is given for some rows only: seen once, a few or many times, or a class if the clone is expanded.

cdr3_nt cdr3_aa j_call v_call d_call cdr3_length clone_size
TGTGCCAGCAGCACCACCCGATCGACAGGCATCAGTCTCTACGAGCAGTACTTC CASSTTRSTGISLYEQYF TRBJ2-7 TRBV7-9 . 18 .
TGTGCCAGTGAAGATAGCGGGATAGGAGATACGCAGTATTTT CASEDSGIGDTQYF TRBJ2-3 TRBV9 TRBD2 14 .
TGTGCCAGCAGCATTCATTTAGCGGGAGTGCACAATGAGCAGTTCTTC CASSIHLAGVHNEQFF TRBJ2-1 TRBV7-8 TRBD2 16 once
TGCGCCAGCAGTCGGGACTACAACTCCTACGAGCAGTACTTC CASSRDYNSYEQYF TRBJ2-7 TRBV10-1 TRBD2 14 .
TGTGCCAGCACAGGGGATTCCTACGAGCAGTACTTC CASTGDSYEQYF TRBJ2-7 TRBV28 . 12 .
TGCGCCAGCAGCGCACCGTCTGACTACGAGCAGTACTTC CASSAPSDYEQYF TRBJ2-7 TRBV4-1 . 13 .
TGTGCCAGCAGTATAAGGGACAATAGCAATCAGCCCCAGCATTTT CASSIRDNSNQPQHF TRBJ1-5 TRBV28 . 15 .
TGTGCCAGCAGCTCGCCTAGGACAGGTGGTGCCGAAAAACTGTTTTTT CASSSPRTGGAEKLFF TRBJ1-4 TRBV5-4 TRBD1 16 .
TGCGCCAGCAGCGAAAGCGGGGACTCTGGGGCCAACGTCCTGACTTTC CASSESGDSGANVLTF TRBJ2-6 TRBV4-1 TRBD2 16 .
TGCAGCGTCGAAGGTACGCAGTATTTT CSVEGTQYF TRBJ2-3 TRBV29-1 . 9 .
TGTGCCAGCAGCTTGGCCCCCGGGACACGGCCAGCAACTAATGAAAAACTGTTTTTT CASSLAPGTRPATNEKLFF TRBJ1-4 TRBV5-4 . 19 .
TGTGCCAGCATCCCGCGGAATTTCTATGGCTACACCTTC CASIPRNFYGYTF TRBJ1-2 TRBV28 . 13 .
TGTGCCACCAGCAGAGGGGGAGGAGACGACGAGCAGTACTTC CATSRGGGDDEQYF TRBJ2-7 TRBV15 . 14 .
TGTGCCAGCAGCCCAGGACAGGGGGACACCGGGGAGCTGTTTTTT CASSPGQGDTGELFF TRBJ2-2 TRBV5-4 TRBD1 15 .
TGCGCCAGCAGCCAAGAAATCCCCGGACTAGCGGGTATAACCTACGAGCAGTACTTC CASSQEIPGLAGITYEQYF TRBJ2-7 TRBV4-1 TRBD2 19 .
TGTGCCAGCACAGACCTACGAGGGCAGAACACTGAAGCTTTCTTT CASTDLRGQNTEAFF TRBJ1-1 TRBV18 . 15 few
TGTGCCAGCAGCTTAGCCTCAGCGGGGGCTTACAATGAGCAGTTCTTC CASSLASAGAYNEQFF TRBJ2-1 TRBV7-9 TRBD2 16 once
TGCGCCAGCAGCGAGGGGGAGACCCAGTACTTC CASSEGETQYF TRBJ2-5 TRBV5-1 . 11 .
TGTGCCAGCAGCCATTGGGTTGGAACTTTGAACACCGGGGAGCTGTTTTTT CASSHWVGTLNTGELFF TRBJ2-2 TRBV7-9 . 17 .
TGTGCCAGCAGCTCGGGACTAGCCCCCACCGGGTGGGAGCAGTACTTC CASSSGLAPTGWEQYF TRBJ2-7 TRBV27 TRBD2 16 once
TGCGCCAGCAGCCAAGGTACTAGCGGGACTAAGAATGAGCAGTTCTTC CASSQGTSGTKNEQFF TRBJ2-1 TRBV4-1 TRBD2 16 once
TGCGCCAGCAGCCAAGAAACACTGGACAGAGGGAACACTGAAGCTTTCTTT CASSQETLDRGNTEAFF TRBJ1-1 TRBV4-3 . 17 .
TGTGCCAGCAGCCCCTTCCGGACGGGCAACACCGGGGAGCTGTTTTTT CASSPFRTGNTGELFF TRBJ2-2 TRBV9 . 16 .
TGCGCCAGCAGCCTAACGGGACCCTACACCGGGGAGCTGTTTTTT CASSLTGPYTGELFF TRBJ2-2 TRBV5-1 . 15 .
TGTGCCAGCAGTTGGGGGTTTCTCTATCAGCCCCAGCATTTT CASSWGFLYQPQHF TRBJ1-5 TRBV28 . 14 once
TGTGCCAGCAGCGAGCTAGCGGGAGGGCCCTACAATGAGCAGTTCTTC CASSELAGGPYNEQFF TRBJ2-1 TRBV9 TRBD2 16 .
TGTGCCAGCTCACCATCAAGAGGGGAAAGCACAGATACGCAGTATTTT CASSPSRGESTDTQYF TRBJ2-3 TRBV18 . 16 .
TGTGCCAGCAGTTTACTCGCAGGTAGTTCCTACAATGAGCAGTTCTTC CASSLLAGSSYNEQFF TRBJ2-1 TRBV27 . 16 .
TGTGCCAGCAGACTGGACAGAAACTATGGCTACACCTTC CASRLDRNYGYTF TRBJ1-2 TRBV13 . 13 once
TGTGCCAGCAGGAGTAGCGGGGACTCCTACGAGCAGTACTTC CASRSSGDSYEQYF TRBJ2-7 TRBV28 TRBD2 14 once
TGTGCCAGCAGCTTAGGTTTCGGGGACAGGTACCAAGAGACCCAGTACTTC CASSLGFGDRYQETQYF TRBJ2-5 TRBV7-6 TRBD1 17 .
TGTGCCAGCAACCCAGGAGGTAGCCCCACGGGGGGAGAGCAGTACTTC CASNPGGSPTGGEQYF TRBJ2-7 TRBV27 TRBD2 16 few
TGTGCCAGCAGTCTTCATGAGCAGTTCTTC CASSLHEQFF TRBJ2-1 TRBV7-9 . 10 .
TGTGCCACCGGACTGACGGGGGATTTGGGCGAGCAGTACTTC CATGLTGDLGEQYF TRBJ2-7 TRBV7-9 . 14 once
TGTGCCAGCAGCGGCGGGACTAGCGGGAGACGGGACGAGCAGTACTTC CASSGGTSGRRDEQYF TRBJ2-7 TRBV5-4 TRBD2 16 .
TGTGCCAGCAGTGATGGAGGAGGGAGTCGGTATTTT CASSDGGGSRYF TRBJ2-3 TRBV2 . 12 .
TGCAGCGTAGAGAGGGGACTGTACTCCTACGAGCAGTACTTC CSVERGLYSYEQYF TRBJ2-7 TRBV29-1 . 14 .
TGTGCCAGCAGCTTACGGGGCTGGGGGGCTGGGCTATCCTACAATGAGCAGTTCTTC CASSLRGWGAGLSYNEQFF TRBJ2-1 TRBV11-2 . 19 .
TGCGCCAGCAGCACATACCTAGCGGGCGATCCCTACAATGAGCAGTTCTTC CASSTYLAGDPYNEQFF TRBJ2-1 TRBV5-1 TRBD2 17 .
TGTGCCAGTAGTCCCGGGGCGGAAGGGGCCAACGTCCTGACTTTC CASSPGAEGANVLTF TRBJ2-6 TRBV19 . 15 .
TGTGCCAGTTCGACAGAAAACAATGAGCAGTTCTTC CASSTENNEQFF TRBJ2-1 TRBV6-1 . 12 .
TGTGCCAGCAGCCAAGGAGAGCAGCAGGACGAGCAGTACTTC CASSQGEQQDEQYF TRBJ2-7 TRBV4-2 . 14 .
TGTGCCACCATGGCGGGGCAGGGGGACACTGAAGCTTTCTTT CATMAGQGDTEAFF TRBJ1-1 TRBV15 TRBD1 14 .
TGTGCCAGCAGTTGGCGCCCTCGCGGACAAGAGACCCAGTACTTC CASSWRPRGQETQYF TRBJ2-5 TRBV28 . 15 .
TGTGCCAGCAGCTTAGCGGCAGACAATCAGCCCCAGCATTTT CASSLAADNQPQHF TRBJ1-5 TRBV7-9 . 14 few
TGTGCCAGCACCCCCCCAAGTATGGGGGTAAACACTGAAGCTTTCTTT CASTPPSMGVNTEAFF TRBJ1-1 TRBV9 . 16 .
TGTGCCAGCAGCGATACTGGACCAGGAGATACGCAGTATTTT CASSDTGPGDTQYF TRBJ2-3 TRBV7-9 . 14 .
TGCGCCAGCAGCCTGAGGACAGGGCAACGGGGGGAGCTGTTTTTT CASSLRTGQRGELFF TRBJ2-2 TRBV4-1 TRBD1 15 .
TGTGCCAGCAGCCCAGGGACAGGGGGAGAGACCCAGTACTTC CASSPGTGGETQYF TRBJ2-5 TRBV9 TRBD1 14 .
TGTGCCAGCAGGAACGATCCGGGACTCCCCACAGATACGCAGTATTTT CASRNDPGLPTDTQYF TRBJ2-3 TRBV2 . 16 .
TGCGCCAGCAGTCAACAGGTCCAGCCCCCTGAGACCCAGTACTTC CASSQQVQPPETQYF TRBJ2-5 TRBV23-1 . 15 .
TGTGCCAGTAGTCACGTAGCGGGAGGATCCTACGAGCAGTACTTC CASSHVAGGSYEQYF TRBJ2-7 TRBV19 TRBD2 15 .
TGTGCCAGCAACCCTACACCGCCAACTAATGAAAAACTGTTTTTT CASNPTPPTNEKLFF TRBJ1-4 TRBV28 . 15 .
TGTGCCAGCAGCGGACAGGGCGTCTATGGCTACACCTTC CASSGQGVYGYTF TRBJ1-2 TRBV9 TRBD1 13 .
TGTGCCAGCAGCGTAGCGGGAGTGAGCACAGATACGCAGTATTTT CASSVAGVSTDTQYF TRBJ2-3 TRBV9 . 15 .
TGTGCCAGCAGTTATGGGACGGCCAATGGCTACACCTTC CASSYGTANGYTF TRBJ1-2 TRBV6-5 . 13 .
TGTGCCAGCAGCCCTGGGTTCGCTGACAGGTCCTACAATGAGCAGTTCTTC CASSPGFADRSYNEQFF TRBJ2-1 TRBV7-8 . 17 .
TGCAGCGTTTATGGGGCTAGCGGGAGTGCCGTCTACGAGCAGTACTTC CSVYGASGSAVYEQYF TRBJ2-7 TRBV29-1 TRBD2 16 few